This record concerns one T cell receptor beta chain sequence. This clone's antigen is unknown. No much larger clone exists at a distance of one base, and base qualities are not known. The 39 donors, aged about 6 to 95 years, were systemically healthy Caucasian individuals from Russia. Each donor gave ten milliliters of peripheral blood, collected into EDTA-treated Vacutainer tubes. Ficoll-Paque density-gradient centrifugation was used to isolate PBMCs, with at least 6.5 million per sample. Trizol reagent was used to extract total RNA from the PBMCs, yielding at least 6 micrograms per sample. The percentages of naive CD45RAhigh/CD27high T cells were determined by flow cytometry on a PBMC aliquot from every donor. The sample comes from a study of blood T cells in healthy people across ages (dated by TCRdb to between 2015 and 2016). In the study overall: In model experiments, template switching captured roughly one uniquely barcoded TCR beta cDNA molecule for every two T cells. Using deep sequencing normalized with unique cDNA molecular identifiers, the study measured how TCR beta repertoire diversity changes with age. Four age groups were formed from the donors: young (average about 15 years), middle-aged (approximately 39), aged (about 68) and long-lived (82). Donors of different ages were randomly distributed across sequencing lanes to avoid experimental bias. The study analyzed two additional independent replicas of 1 million unique cDNA reads from the same blood draw for two donors, one aged 18 to 30 and one aged 80 or older.

General conclusions and limits of the study: There was a strong correlation between observed TCR beta diversity and the percentage of naive T cells measured by flow cytometry. Observed TCR beta diversity per million T cells fell roughly linearly with age, and a significant reduction was already apparent by age around 36. Conclusive comparison of naive and antigen-experienced compartments was prevented by the profiling of bulk unsorted PBMCs. Estimates of total diversity based on one million sequenced T cells were considered lower bounds and underestimates. Compared with the aged group, more naive CD4+ T cells, fewer expanded clones and increased TCR diversity were shown by the long-lived group, suggesting age selection. Donor CMV infection status was unknown, potentially confounding age-related changes in expanded clonotypes.

The method behind the library was 5' RACE. A second PCR of roughly 7 to 12 cycles was run with a J-beta primer mix and a sample-barcoded 5' primer. A template-switch 5' adaptor carrying 12 random nucleotides introduced a unique molecular identifier onto each TCR beta cDNA molecule. Each sample yielded at least 3 million CDR3-containing paired-end reads. First-strand cDNA synthesis was performed from all RNA using the Mint cDNA synthesis kit, with priming by a TRBC-specific oligonucleotide. Following uracil-DNA glycosylase treatment, all cDNA underwent a first 18-cycle PCR with the universal primers M1SS and BC2_uni_R. In the authors' own workflow: Each sample was normalized by randomly selecting 1 million high-quality reads, each carrying a distinct molecular identifier. Instead of being binned into consensus sequences, reads that shared molecular identifiers were thrown out. MiTCR, with a Q25 quality threshold and the strictest error-elimination algorithm, was used for CDR3 identification, clonotype clustering and error correction. A nonparametric unseen species model with Euler transformation was used to estimate a lower bound on total TCR beta diversity. TCRdb trimmed public reads at Q25 via fastp, called clones via MiXCR and kept in-frame beta chains. Rows with one shared CDR3 protein collapse into an entry with the most common genes and DNA. The V and J calls, along with clone size, are taken from TCRdb and not from the paper's own processing. Across this sample there are approximately 1,700,000 distinct CDR3 sequences, with about two fifths seen only once. About 23% of the sample belongs to the ten largest clones.

The germline V gene provides CDR1 SGHTA and CDR2 FQGNSA. Relative to germline, V is 1 base shorter and J is 3 bases shorter, with 17 bases between their ends. Including cysteine and phenylalanine, the CDR3 has 17 amino acids. Here the CDR3 DNA is all that survives: 51 bases in frame from base 1. The source material was blood. The rearrangement combines TRBV7-2 with TRBJ2-3, and perhaps TRBD2 as D gene, on 5 matching bases. This TCR was recovered from a human donor in good health. CDR3 region: CASSLDSHTRVTDTQYF. The DNA is as follows: TGTGCCAGCAGCTTAGACAGTCACACTAGGGTAACAGATACGCAGTATTTT.